This TCR beta chain was profiled in a study of blood T cell repertoires in COVID-19. TCRdb's copy holds only in-frame clones and misses some; the assay was immunoSEQ multiplex PCR. The table includes 200,000 or so clones, roughly four fifths detected once. Trimming removed 0 bases at V and 0 bases at J, with 6 bases between. This CDR3 has 14 residues. Germline loops: CDR1 SGHNT, CDR2 YYREEE (reference sequence). This TCR was sampled from a human donor with acute or convalescent COVID-19. The donor label of this sample is uncertain. What was sequenced was peripheral blood. V and J are TRBV5-4 and TRBJ2-5; D not certain. CDR3 in amino acids: CASSLGQYQETQYF. The DNA of the CDR3 is TGTGCCAGCAGCTTGGGGCAGTACCAAGAGACCCAGTACTTC.